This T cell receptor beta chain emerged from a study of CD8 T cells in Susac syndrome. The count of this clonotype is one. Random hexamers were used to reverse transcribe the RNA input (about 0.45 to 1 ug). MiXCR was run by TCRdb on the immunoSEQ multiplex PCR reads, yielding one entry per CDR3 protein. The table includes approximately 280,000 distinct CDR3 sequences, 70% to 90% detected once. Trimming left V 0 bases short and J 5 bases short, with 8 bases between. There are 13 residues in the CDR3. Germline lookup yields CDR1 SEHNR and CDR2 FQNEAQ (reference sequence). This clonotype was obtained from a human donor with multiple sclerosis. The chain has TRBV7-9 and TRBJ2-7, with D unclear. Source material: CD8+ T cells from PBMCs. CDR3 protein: CASSLAGPNEQYF. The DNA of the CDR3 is TGTGCCAGCAGCTTAGCTGGGCCCAACGAGCAGTACTTC.